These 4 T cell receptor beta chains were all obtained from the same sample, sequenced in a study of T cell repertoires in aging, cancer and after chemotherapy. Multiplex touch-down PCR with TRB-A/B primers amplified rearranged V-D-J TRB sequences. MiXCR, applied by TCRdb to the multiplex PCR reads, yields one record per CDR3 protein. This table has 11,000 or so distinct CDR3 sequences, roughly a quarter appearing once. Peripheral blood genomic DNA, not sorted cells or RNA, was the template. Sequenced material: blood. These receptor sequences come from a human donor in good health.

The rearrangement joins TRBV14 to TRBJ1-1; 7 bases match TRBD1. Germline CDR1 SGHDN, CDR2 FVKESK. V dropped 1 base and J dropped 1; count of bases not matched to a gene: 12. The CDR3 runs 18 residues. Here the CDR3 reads CASSQGRNRGGTNTEAFF. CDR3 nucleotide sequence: TGTGCCAGCAGCCAAGGAAGGAACAGGGGTGGGACGAACACTGAAGCTTTCTTT.

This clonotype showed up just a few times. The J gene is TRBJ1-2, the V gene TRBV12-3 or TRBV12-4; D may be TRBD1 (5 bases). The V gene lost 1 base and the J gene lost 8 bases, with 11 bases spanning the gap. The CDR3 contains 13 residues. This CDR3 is CASSLGWGRGYTF. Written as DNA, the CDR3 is TGTGCCAGCAGTTTAGGCTGGGGACGGGGCTACACCTTC.

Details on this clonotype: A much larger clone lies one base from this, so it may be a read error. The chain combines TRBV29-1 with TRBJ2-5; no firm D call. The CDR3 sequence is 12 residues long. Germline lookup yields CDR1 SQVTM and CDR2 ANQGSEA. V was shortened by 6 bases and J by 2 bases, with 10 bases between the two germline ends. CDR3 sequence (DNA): TGCAGCGTACCGACACAACAAGAGACCCAGTACTTC. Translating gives CSVPTQQETQYF.

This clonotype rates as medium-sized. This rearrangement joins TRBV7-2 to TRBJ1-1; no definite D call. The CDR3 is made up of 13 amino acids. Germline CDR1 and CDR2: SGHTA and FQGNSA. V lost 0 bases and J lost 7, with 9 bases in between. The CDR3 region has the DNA TGTGCCAGCAGCTTAGCTTGGACGGGTGAAGCTTTCTTT. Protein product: CASSLAWTGEAFF.